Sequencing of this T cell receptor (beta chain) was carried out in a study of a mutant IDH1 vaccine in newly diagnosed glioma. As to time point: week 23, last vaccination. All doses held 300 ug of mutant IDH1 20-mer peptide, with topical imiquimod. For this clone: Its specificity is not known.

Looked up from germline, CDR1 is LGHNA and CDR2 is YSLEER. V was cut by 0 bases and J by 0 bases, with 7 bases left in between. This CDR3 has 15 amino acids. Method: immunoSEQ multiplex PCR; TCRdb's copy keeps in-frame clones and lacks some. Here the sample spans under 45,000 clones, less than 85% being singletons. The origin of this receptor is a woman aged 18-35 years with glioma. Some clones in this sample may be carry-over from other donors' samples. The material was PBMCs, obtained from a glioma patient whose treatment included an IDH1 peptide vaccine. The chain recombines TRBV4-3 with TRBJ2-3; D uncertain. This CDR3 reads CASSQDYHSTDTQYF. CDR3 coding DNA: TGCGCCAGCAGCCAAGACTACCACAGCACAGATACGCAGTATTTT.